One and the same sample provided the 2 T cell receptor beta chains below, sequenced in a study of Graves' ophthalmopathy and Graves' hyperthyroidism. TCR beta CDR3 amplification used RNA transcripts. The library came from an HTBI-primed first-round RT-PCR and a second-round multiplex PCR. TCRdb re-analysed the multiplex PCR reads in MiXCR, keeping a single row per CDR3 protein. There are 600,000 to 650,000 distinct CDR3 sequences in the sample; about a fifth occur only once, and around 6.9% lies in the top ten. The sequenced sample consisted of peripheral blood. These receptors were collected from a woman under 30 with stable Graves' hyperthyroidism. Some clones in this sample may be carry-over from other donors' samples.

CDR3 protein: CASSLGDYGTEAFF. The CDR3, as DNA: TGTGCCAGCAGCTTAGGAGACTATGGCACTGAAGCTTTCTTT. The rearrangement joins TRBV13 to TRBJ1-1, with D uncertain. V was cut by 0 bases and J by 4 bases, with 9 bases left in between. There are 14 residues in the CDR3. Germline CDR1 and CDR2: PRHDT and FYEKMQ (reference sequence).

This clonotype was counted many times. V usage is TRBV5-1 and J usage is TRBJ2-2; possibly TRBD1 for D (5 bases). Per germline, CDR1 SGHRS and CDR2 YFSETQ. The CDR3 is 15 amino acids. V was pared by 0 bases and J by 5 bases, with 11 bases between. CDR3 protein: CASSLAQGSTGELFF. The CDR3 coding sequence is TGCGCCAGCAGCTTGGCTCAGGGCAGTACCGGGGAGCTGTTTTTT.